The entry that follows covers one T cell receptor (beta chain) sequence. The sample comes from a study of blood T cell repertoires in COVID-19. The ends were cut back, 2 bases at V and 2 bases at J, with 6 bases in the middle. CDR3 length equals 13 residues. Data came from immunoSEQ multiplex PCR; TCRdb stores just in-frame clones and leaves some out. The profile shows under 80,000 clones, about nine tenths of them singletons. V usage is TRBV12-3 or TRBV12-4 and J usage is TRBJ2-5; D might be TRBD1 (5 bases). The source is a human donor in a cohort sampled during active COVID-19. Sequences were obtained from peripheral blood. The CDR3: CASSLKGQETQYF. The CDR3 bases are TGTGCCAGCAGTTTAAAGGGGCAAGAGACCCAGTACTTC.